This is a list of T cell receptor beta chains from one sample in a study of blood T cell repertoires in COVID-19. Here immunoSEQ multiplex PCR was the method, and the copy in TCRdb shows in-frame clones only, minus some. Of about 230,000 clones listed, 80% to 90% are singletons. The specimen was peripheral blood. The receptors shown here come from a woman at least 80 years old with COVID-19, enrolled during active disease. CDR3s include the opening cysteine and the closing phenylalanine or tryptophan. A D gene is named only where the DNA matches it firmly. Clone size, where shown, is once, few, many, or a class for clones that have expanded.

v_call: TRBV7-3
j_call: TRBJ1-6
clone_size: .
d_call: .
cdr3_nt: TGTGCCAGCAGCTTGACAGGAATGGATTCACCCCTCCACTTT
cdr3_aa: CASSLTGMDSPLHF

v_call: TRBV12-3/TRBV12-4
j_call: TRBJ2-5
clone_size: .
d_call: TRBD1
cdr3_nt: TGTGCCAGCAGGGGGACAGAGATAGAGACCCAGTACTTC
cdr3_aa: CASRGTEIETQYF

v_call: TRBV11-2
j_call: TRBJ2-1
clone_size: .
d_call: TRBD2
cdr3_nt: TGTGCCAGCGGCAGGACTAGCGGGAGCGGTGAGCAGTTCTTC
cdr3_aa: CASGRTSGSGEQFF

v_call: TRBV5-8
j_call: TRBJ1-3
clone_size: .
d_call: .
cdr3_nt: TGTGCCAGCAGCTCGGCGACTCTAGGAAACACCATATATTTT
cdr3_aa: CASSSATLGNTIYF

v_call: TRBV6-5
j_call: TRBJ1-1
clone_size: .
d_call: TRBD1
cdr3_nt: TGTGCCAGCAGTTACGGCCGAAGGACAGGGATTGAAGCTTTCTTT
cdr3_aa: CASSYGRRTGIEAFF

v_call: TRBV3-1/TRBV3-2
j_call: TRBJ1-5
clone_size: .
d_call: TRBD1
cdr3_nt: TGTGCCAGCAGCCAAGGATGGGGACAGGGAGGTCAGCCCCAGCATTTT
cdr3_aa: CASSQGWGQGGQPQHF

v_call: TRBV14
j_call: TRBJ1-6
clone_size: .
d_call: .
cdr3_nt: TGTGCCAGCAGCCAAGAGCCTCTCGGGGCACCCCTCCACTTT
cdr3_aa: CASSQEPLGAPLHF

v_call: TRBV18
j_call: TRBJ2-2
clone_size: .
d_call: .
cdr3_nt: TGTGCCAGCTCACCACCAGTTAGCGGGGAGCTGTTTTTT
cdr3_aa: CASSPPVSGELFF

v_call: TRBV11-2
j_call: TRBJ2-1
clone_size: .
d_call: TRBD2
cdr3_nt: TGTGCCAGCAGCCGAAGCCTCGAGACTAGCGGGAGAAAGCATGAGCAGTTCTTC
cdr3_aa: CASSRSLETSGRKHEQFF

v_call: TRBV5-1
j_call: TRBJ2-7
clone_size: .
d_call: .
cdr3_nt: TGCGCCAGCAGCTTGGCCCCGGGGGTCTCCTACGAGCAGTACTTC
cdr3_aa: CASSLAPGVSYEQYF

v_call: TRBV15
j_call: TRBJ2-5
clone_size: .
d_call: .
cdr3_nt: TGTGCCACCAGCAGAGATGGTACGCGGGAAGAGACCCAGTACTTC
cdr3_aa: CATSRDGTREETQYF

v_call: TRBV25-1
j_call: TRBJ1-6
clone_size: once
d_call: TRBD1
cdr3_nt: TGTGCCAGCAGTGAATATAAAACAGGGGCCCTCCACTTT
cdr3_aa: CASSEYKTGALHF

v_call: TRBV3-1/TRBV3-2
j_call: TRBJ2-3
clone_size: .
d_call: TRBD2
cdr3_nt: TGTGCCAGCAGCCACGGCGCGGGGGGCCGCACAGATACGCAGTATTTT
cdr3_aa: CASSHGAGGRTDTQYF

v_call: TRBV30
j_call: TRBJ2-7
clone_size: .
d_call: .
cdr3_nt: TGTGCCTGGAGTGTATCCCCCCCGACACTTTACTACGAGCAGTACTTC
cdr3_aa: CAWSVSPPTLYYEQYF

v_call: TRBV6-1
j_call: TRBJ1-6
clone_size: .
d_call: .
cdr3_nt: TGTGCCAGCAGTGAAAGGGACAAGGTCAGGTCCTATAATTCACCCCTCCACTTT
cdr3_aa: CASSERDKVRSYNSPLHF

v_call: TRBV28
j_call: TRBJ1-3
clone_size: once
d_call: .
cdr3_nt: TGTGCCAGCAGTTCCCCCCCTGGTTCGGGGTGGGGAAACACCATATATTTT
cdr3_aa: CASSSPPGSGWGNTIYF

v_call: TRBV4-3
j_call: TRBJ2-6
clone_size: .
d_call: .
cdr3_nt: TGCGCCAGCAGCCAAGATCTCGTGGCAGGGGGGCAGAGGGCCAACGTCCTGACTTTC
cdr3_aa: CASSQDLVAGGQRANVLTF

v_call: TRBV6-5
j_call: TRBJ2-7
clone_size: .
d_call: TRBD2
cdr3_nt: TGTGCCAGCAGGTCGCTTAGCGGGGGCTCCTACGAGCAGTACTTC
cdr3_aa: CASRSLSGGSYEQYF

v_call: TRBV20-1
j_call: TRBJ2-7
clone_size: .
d_call: .
cdr3_nt: TGCAGTGTCGGACAAAACTACGAGCAGTACTTC
cdr3_aa: CSVGQNYEQYF

v_call: TRBV2
j_call: TRBJ1-1
clone_size: .
d_call: TRBD1
cdr3_nt: TGTGCCAGCAGATTAGGACAGGGTAAAGCTTTCTTT
cdr3_aa: CASRLGQGKAFF

v_call: TRBV6-5
j_call: TRBJ2-1
clone_size: .
d_call: TRBD2
cdr3_nt: TGTGCCAGCAGTCTCCTAGCGGGAGGGCCTAATGAGCAGTTCTTC
cdr3_aa: CASSLLAGGPNEQFF

v_call: TRBV5-6
j_call: TRBJ1-2
clone_size: .
d_call: TRBD1
cdr3_nt: TGTGCCAGCAGCTTGGGGGACAGGAACTATGGCTACACCTTC
cdr3_aa: CASSLGDRNYGYTF

v_call: TRBV9
j_call: TRBJ2-1
clone_size: .
d_call: .
cdr3_nt: TGTGCCAGCAGCATGGCGGGATATAGGGAGCAGTTCTTC
cdr3_aa: CASSMAGYREQFF

v_call: TRBV18
j_call: TRBJ1-3
clone_size: .
d_call: .
cdr3_nt: TGTGCCAGCTCACCACCCGGGACTGGAAACACCATATATTTT
cdr3_aa: CASSPPGTGNTIYF

v_call: TRBV7-9
j_call: TRBJ1-3
clone_size: few
d_call: TRBD1
cdr3_nt: TGTGCCAGCAGCCATTCCGGGACAGGGAGCACCATATATTTT
cdr3_aa: CASSHSGTGSTIYF

v_call: TRBV18
j_call: TRBJ1-3
clone_size: .
d_call: .
cdr3_nt: TGTGCCAGCTCCCTCGGCGGGCCCAGGACTGGAAACACCATATATTTT
cdr3_aa: CASSLGGPRTGNTIYF

v_call: TRBV18
j_call: TRBJ1-5
clone_size: .
d_call: TRBD1
cdr3_nt: TGTGCCAGCTCACAGGGGGCGCGACAGCCCCAGCATTTT
cdr3_aa: CASSQGARQPQHF

v_call: TRBV4-1
j_call: TRBJ1-4
clone_size: .
d_call: .
cdr3_nt: TGCGCCAGCAGCCAAGAAAGCGGGGAAAAACTGTTTTTT
cdr3_aa: CASSQESGEKLFF

v_call: TRBV6-6
j_call: TRBJ1-2
clone_size: .
d_call: .
cdr3_nt: TGTGCCAGCAGCCGCGACAGCGCTAACTATGGCTACACCTTC
cdr3_aa: CASSRDSANYGYTF

v_call: TRBV3-1/TRBV3-2
j_call: TRBJ1-1
clone_size: .
d_call: TRBD1
cdr3_nt: TGTGCCAGCAGCCACGGACAGGGGAACACTGAAGCTTTCTTT
cdr3_aa: CASSHGQGNTEAFF

v_call: TRBV7-2
j_call: TRBJ1-2
clone_size: once
d_call: .
cdr3_nt: TGTGCCAGCAGCTTAGGCGGACAGTCATATGGCTACACCTTC
cdr3_aa: CASSLGGQSYGYTF

v_call: TRBV10-3
j_call: TRBJ1-3
clone_size: .
d_call: .
cdr3_nt: TGTGCCATCAGTGGCTCCAGGGGTTTGGAAGGAAACACCATATATTTT
cdr3_aa: CAISGSRGLEGNTIYF

v_call: TRBV30
j_call: TRBJ1-4
clone_size: .
d_call: TRBD1
cdr3_nt: TGTGCCTGGAGTCGGGACAGGGCTGAAAAACTGTTTTTT
cdr3_aa: CAWSRDRAEKLFF

v_call: TRBV18
j_call: TRBJ2-3
clone_size: .
d_call: .
cdr3_nt: TGTGCCAGCTCACCACGAGGAGGGGATCCTTCCACAGATACGCAGTATTTT
cdr3_aa: CASSPRGGDPSTDTQYF

v_call: TRBV19
j_call: TRBJ1-5
clone_size: .
d_call: .
cdr3_nt: TGTGCCAGTAGTCCCGACAGCATCAATCAGCCCCAGCATTTT
cdr3_aa: CASSPDSINQPQHF

v_call: TRBV20-1
j_call: TRBJ2-1
clone_size: .
d_call: .
cdr3_nt: TGCAGTGCCCTGACTTGGAATGAGCAGTTCTTC
cdr3_aa: CSALTWNEQFF

v_call: TRBV6-5
j_call: TRBJ1-1
clone_size: .
d_call: .
cdr3_nt: TGTGCCAGCCTCCGGGGCACTGAAGCTTTCTTT
cdr3_aa: CASLRGTEAFF

v_call: TRBV11-3
j_call: TRBJ2-5
clone_size: .
d_call: .
cdr3_nt: TGTGCCAGCAGCAGACGTCCTCGGACTAAATGTCCAGTGACCCAGTACTTC
cdr3_aa: CASSRRPRTKCPVTQYF

v_call: TRBV5-1
j_call: TRBJ2-5
clone_size: .
d_call: TRBD1
cdr3_nt: TGCGCCAGCAGCCCCCTGACAGGGTCAGAGACCCAGTACTTC
cdr3_aa: CASSPLTGSETQYF

v_call: TRBV6-2/TRBV6-3
j_call: TRBJ2-5
clone_size: .
d_call: TRBD1
cdr3_nt: TGTGCCAGCAGTCAGACTAAACAGGGGCCGGAGACCCAGTACTTC
cdr3_aa: CASSQTKQGPETQYF